Below, 22 T cell receptor beta chains from the same sample are listed, as sequenced in a study of prognosis after radiotherapy for stage I lung cancer. From genomic DNA, two-round multiplex PCR was used to amplify TCR beta CDR3. First-round PCR, the initial amplification, used primers specific to each TRBV and TRBJ gene. Using its own MiXCR run on the multiplex PCR reads, TCRdb lists one record per CDR3 protein. Of about 8,500 distinct CDR3 sequences detected, approximately 60% appear once; the ten largest clones hold 15% to 25%. The source material was PBMCs, sampled before or after stereotactic body radiation therapy (not recorded which). Receptor source: a donor older than 45 with non-small cell lung cancer.

Remarks on this clonotype: A junction boundary mismatches the germline segment, possibly from a read error. The rearrangement links TRBV12-3 or TRBV12-4 to TRBJ2-6; maybe TRBD1 (5 bases). The CDR3 covers 14 residues. The CDR3, as DNA: TGTACCAGCTCGACAGCGTCTGGGGCCAACGTCCTGACTTTC. Translating it yields CTSSTASGANVLTF.

The chain recombines TRBV28 with TRBJ2-5, with 8 bases fitting TRBD2. Germline lookup yields CDR1 MDHEN and CDR2 SYDVKM. The CDR3 loop spans 16 amino acids. Trimming took 6 bases from V and 4 from J; bases not matched to a gene: 13. The CDR3 here is CASSRVGGGAGETQYF. CDR3 bases: TGTGCCAGCAGCCGCGTCGGGGGGGGCGCGGGAGAGACCCAGTACTTC.

The rearrangement uses TRBV6-1 and TRBJ1-3, with TRBD1 identical over 8 bases. This CDR3 is 16 amino acids long. V dropped 7 bases and J dropped 3; count of bases not matched to a gene: 11. Germline assignment: CDR1 MNHNS and CDR2 SASEGT. This CDR3 reads CASTVSRGRVGNTIYF. Written as DNA, the CDR3 is TGTGCCAGCACTGTGAGCAGGGGGCGAGTTGGAAACACCATATATTTT.

The chain uses TRBV15 and TRBJ1-4; weak D call: TRBD1 (6 bases). Germline CDR1 and CDR2: LNHNV and YYDKDF (reference sequence). The germline V and J ends were trimmed by 5 bases and 6 bases, with 19 bases remaining between them. This CDR3 region has 16 residues. DNA for the CDR3: TGTGCCACCAGCTCAGACGACGGGGGGCTTCATGAAAAACTGTTTTTT. This sequence encodes CATSSDDGGLHEKLFF.

The J gene is TRBJ2-5, the V gene TRBV20-1, with TRBD1 as a possible D gene (5 bases). Germline loops: CDR1 DFQATT, CDR2 SNEGSKA (reference sequence). The CDR3 length is 12 residues. CDR3 loop: CSHRQGRETQYF. Written as DNA, the CDR3 is TGCAGCCACAGGCAGGGTCGAGAGACCCAGTACTTC.

About this clonotype itself: This likely traces to a read error, being one base from a far larger clone. This chain connects TRBV6-8 to TRBJ2-2; TRBD2 agrees at 8 bases. CDR1 is MNHGY and CDR2 is SAAAGT in the germline V gene. The V gene end was trimmed by 6 bases and the J gene end by 9 bases; junction bases not matched to a gene: 15. The CDR3 sequence is 16 residues long. The CDR3: CASRRHSGRGVWELFF. The CDR3 DNA reads as TGTGCCAGCAGGCGACACAGCGGGAGAGGGGTCTGGGAGCTGTTTTTT.

This clonotype is labeled medium-sized. This sequence joins TRBV4-1 and TRBJ2-7, with 11 positions matching TRBD2. The CDR3 extends over 16 amino acids. V trimming: 0 bases; J trimming: 3 bases; junction bases outside the gene matches: 4. CDR1 is MGHRA and CDR2 is YSYEKL in the germline V gene. Written as DNA, the CDR3 is TGCGCCAGCAGCCAAGAACTAGCGGGAGTCTACTACGAGCAGTACTTC. Its translation: CASSQELAGVYYEQYF.

Only a few counts were recorded for this clonotype. Because it lacks the conserved phenylalanine or tryptophan at the end, this CDR3 is likely a read error. The genes are TRBV7-9 and TRBJ2-7; D is perhaps TRBD1 (6 bases). Germline V gene lookup returns CDR1 SEHNR and CDR2 FQNEAQ (reference sequence). V was pared by 7 bases and J by 3 bases, with 16 bases between. This CDR3 has 14 amino acids. The CDR3 is CASILLTGGYEQYL. CDR3 nucleotide sequence: TGTGCCAGCATCCTACTGACAGGTGGCTACGAGCAGTACCTC.

The sample holds one count of this clonotype. One base away lies a much larger clone, so this may be a sequencing read error. The CDR3 spells CSAMESGTWIGELFF. The CDR3 DNA sequence: TGCAGTGCTATGGAAAGCGGGACGTGGATCGGGGAGCTGTTTTTT. The genes are TRBV20-1 and TRBJ2-2; 7 bases are a match to TRBD2. This CDR3 is 15 amino acids long. V shed 4 bases, J shed 7 bases, and the junction held 12 bases outside the gene matches. Germline assignment: CDR1 DFQATT and CDR2 SNEGSKA (reference sequence).

This clonotype is medium-sized within its sample. The chain has TRBV2 and TRBJ2-3; D perhaps matches TRBD2 (6 bases). The germline V gene has CDR1 SNHLY and CDR2 FYNNEI. With 8 bases removed from V and 6 bases from J, the gap between germline ends came to 33 bases. The CDR3 consists of 19 residues. The CDR3 nucleotides read TGTGCCAGCGGGGGGTCCAGGGAAAGGGGATCGTTAGGATCGGATACGCAGTATTTT. It is translated as CASGGSRERGSLGSDTQYF.

This clonotype is medium-sized in the sample. The V gene is TRBV5-6, the J gene TRBJ1-6, with 9 bases identical to TRBD1. V shed 4 bases and J 7 bases; nucleotides not matched to a gene: 3. CDR1 is SGHDT and CDR2 is YYEEEE in the germline V gene. This CDR3 is 14 amino acids long. The CDR3 region is CASSADRGNSPLHF. For the CDR3, the DNA is TGTGCCAGCAGCGCGGACAGGGGCAATTCACCCCTCCACTTT.

The chain joins TRBV5-1 to TRBJ1-2; possibly TRBD1 for D (5 bases). The CDR3 is made up of 13 amino acids. Germline V gives CDR1 SGHRS, CDR2 YFSETQ. Trimming cost V 2 bases and J 7 bases, with 12 bases left between them. CDR3 loop: CASSFRAGGGYTF. As DNA, the CDR3 is TGCGCCAGCAGCTTTCGTGCGGGGGGTGGCTACACCTTC.

This chain uses TRBV7-3 with TRBJ2-1; 9 bases are a match to TRBD2. The germline V gene encodes CDR1 SGHTA and CDR2 FQGTGA. The CDR3 totals 15 residues. Losses at the gene ends were 7 bases for V and 3 bases for J; bases not matched to a gene: 7. The CDR3, as DNA: TGTGCCAGCAACCCCTTAGCGGGAGTCTACAATGAGCAGTTCTTC. It translates to CASNPLAGVYNEQFF.

This clonotype is classed as medium-sized (0.01 to 0.1%). The V call is TRBV10-2, the J call TRBJ2-7; D may be TRBD1 (5 bases). V was clipped by 2 bases and J by 3 bases, with 8 bases between them. From germline, CDR1 is WSHSY and CDR2 SAAADI. CDR3 length equals 13 residues. The DNA of the CDR3 is TGCGCCAGCAGTGAGGACAGTCTCTACGAGCAGTACTTC. It codes for CASSEDSLYEQYF.

This clonotype was found a few times. A far more abundant clone sits one base away, making this likely a read error. The V call is TRBV7-9, the J call TRBJ2-1; TRBD2 aligns across 8 bases. J lost 10 bases, V lost 2 bases, and 10 bases had no gene match. The germline V gene has CDR1 SEHNR and CDR2 FQNEAQ (reference sequence). This CDR3 is built from 15 residues. The CDR3 bases are TGTGCCAGCAGCTTATCTAGCGGGTGGGCCGGAGAGCAGTTCTTC. Translating gives CASSLSSGWAGEQFF.

The chain combines TRBV7-3 with TRBJ2-5; D is possibly TRBD2 (6 bases). CDR1 and CDR2 from the germline V gene are SGHTA and FQGTGA. V lost 2 bases and J lost 5, with 15 bases in between. CDR3 length: 15 amino acids. The CDR3 region is CASSLGSGGRETQYF. CDR3 DNA: TGTGCCAGCAGCTTAGGGAGCGGAGGGCGGGAGACCCAGTACTTC.

About this clonotype itself: A read error likely explains this, since a far larger clone differs by one base. The chain links TRBV6-8 to TRBJ2-3, with 14 positions matching TRBD2. V was pared by 2 bases and J by 2 bases, with 3 bases of the junction left unmatched. Germline V gives CDR1 MNHGY, CDR2 SAAAGT. The CDR3 runs 17 residues. The CDR3 protein is CASSYRGLAGVTDTQYF. CDR3 DNA: TGTGCCAGCAGTTACCGGGGACTAGCGGGAGTCACAGATACGCAGTATTTT.

The V call is TRBV12-5, the J call TRBJ2-5, with 7 bases matching TRBD1. The germline CDR1 and CDR2 sequences are LGHNT and FRNRAP. V lost 6 bases to trimming and J lost 1 base; unmatched junction nucleotides: 2. The CDR3 spans 13 residues. CDR3 in amino acids: CASGGTAQETQYF. The CDR3 region has the DNA TGTGCTAGTGGGGGGACAGCCCAAGAGACCCAGTACTTC.

With respect to this clonotype: A far larger clone is a single base away, which makes a read error likely. The chain employs TRBV6-4 and TRBJ2-2; 7 nucleotides agree with TRBD2. This CDR3 comprises 12 residues. Germline-derived CDR1 and CDR2 are MRHNA and SNTAGT. The CDR3 bases are TGTGCCAGCAGAAGGGAGGGCTGGGATCTGTTTTTT. Translated, it gives CASRREGWDLFF.

This clonotype is judged medium-sized. This chain joins TRBV13 and TRBJ2-3; maybe TRBD1 (6 bases). Germline loops: CDR1 PRHDT, CDR2 FYEKMQ (reference sequence). This CDR3 has 14 amino acids. V lost 5 bases and J lost 1, with 10 bases in between. Here the CDR3 reads CASSTRQGTDTQYF. The CDR3 nucleotides are TGTGCCAGCAGCACCCGACAGGGCACAGATACGCAGTATTTT.

The V and J genes are TRBV5-1 and TRBJ2-7; D may be TRBD2 (5 bases). CDR1 is SGHRS, CDR2 YFSETQ, per germline. CDR3 length equals 13 residues. Trimming removed 6 bases from V and 7 bases from J, with 17 bases in between. Here the CDR3 reads CASILLPSGEQYF. The CDR3 DNA reads as TGCGCCAGCATCCTTCTCCCTTCGGGGGAGCAGTACTTC.

Concerning this clonotype: It is likely a read error: a sequence one base away is far more abundant. V and J are TRBV6-9 and TRBJ2-1; 8 nucleotides agree with TRBD2. V gave up 7 bases and J gave up 0 bases; unmatched junction bases: 14. CDR3 length equals 18 residues. Germline V CDR1 and CDR2: MNHGY, SVAAGI. CDR3: CASTPGTRGASSYNEQFF. The CDR3 nucleotides read TGTGCCAGCACCCCTGGGACTAGAGGGGCGAGCTCCTACAATGAGCAGTTCTTC.